This TCR beta chain derives from a study of cytomegalovirus exposure and HLA in healthy donors. Points on this clone: The sample holds other DNA sequences that translate to the same CDR3.

This PCR relied on a set of 60 Vbeta primers and 13 Jbeta primers. Some clones are missing from TCRdb's copy, which holds only in-frame ones; the method was immunoSEQ multiplex PCR. The sample gives roughly 100,000 clones, roughly 74% of which show up once; 2% to 3% is in the top ten. This CDR3 contains 16 residues. V lost 0 bases to trimming and J lost 3 bases; unmatched junction nucleotides: 5. In germline, CDR1 is LGHNA, CDR2 YNFKEQ. The sequence was obtained from a man aged 40-50 years in good health and CMV-seronegative. The V call is TRBV4-2, the J call TRBJ2-3; TRBD2 matches at 8 bases. Material: PBMCs. The CDR3: CASSQELAGGTDTQYF. The DNA for the CDR3 is TGTGCCAGCAGCCAAGAACTCGCGGGGGGTACAGATACGCAGTATTTT.